This is a list of T cell receptor beta chains from one sample in a study of post-analysis software for immune sequencing data. MiXCR was run by TCRdb on the PCR reads, yielding one entry per CDR3 protein. This sample has about 560,000 distinct CDR3 sequences; around 44% occur once, and the top ten carry 1.7%. The sequencing input was blood. The source of these receptors is a girl between 10 and 17 years old with multiple sclerosis. Both conserved end residues are part of each CDR3. The D gene is left open where the match is weak. The size entry is marked missing in some rows and otherwise reads once, few, many or a size class.

>-|TRBV20-1|TRBJ2-6|many
CSAPSWESGANVLTF
TGCAGTGCCCCAAGTTGGGAATCCGGGGCCAACGTCCTGACTTTC
>-|TRBV24-1|TRBJ2-5|-
CATSAVSLNGETQYF
TGTGCCACCAGTGCGGTCAGTCTGAATGGCGAGACCCAGTACTTC
>-|TRBV20-1|TRBJ2-3|few
CSAKPTVLDTQYF
TGCAGTGCCAAACCGACAGTATTAGATACGCAGTATTTT
>-|TRBV2|TRBJ2-5|-
CASRGRWVGETQYF
TGTGCCAGCAGGGGAAGATGGGTAGGAGAGACCCAGTACTTC
>TRBD2|TRBV12-3/TRBV12-4|TRBJ2-1|few
CASRLGGDEQFF
TGTGCCAGCAGGTTGGGAGGGGATGAGCAGTTCTTC
>-|TRBV2|TRBJ2-7|-
CASIGTGYEQYF
TGTGCCAGCATCGGGACGGGCTACGAGCAGTACTTC
>-|TRBV12-3/TRBV12-4|TRBJ2-5|-
CASSLAQMAYQETQYF
TGTGCCAGCAGTTTAGCGCAGATGGCATACCAAGAGACCCAGTACTTC
>-|TRBV10-2|TRBJ1-2|-
CATWHGRRGYTF
TGCGCCACCTGGCATGGACGGCGTGGCTACACCTTC
>TRBD1|TRBV7-9|TRBJ1-2|-
CASSTGTGVGYTF
TGTGCCAGCAGCACCGGGACAGGGGTTGGCTACACCTTC
>-|TRBV4-1|TRBJ2-7|few
CASSLQTGSFSYEQYF
TGCGCCAGCAGCCTGCAGACCGGGTCGTTCTCCTACGAGCAGTACTTC
>-|TRBV6-6|TRBJ1-1|-
CASIRTFMNTEAFF
TGTGCCAGCATCCGGACATTTATGAACACTGAAGCTTTCTTT
>-|TRBV7-8|TRBJ2-5|few
CASSLGTSAQETQYF
TGTGCCAGCAGCTTAGGGACCTCGGCACAAGAGACCCAGTACTTC
>TRBD2|TRBV10-3|TRBJ2-3|-
CAIREGLVAPDTQYF
TGTGCCATCAGGGAGGGACTAGTTGCTCCAGATACGCAGTATTTT
>-|TRBV12-3/TRBV12-4|TRBJ1-5|-
CASMRGVYQPQHF
TGTGCCAGCATGAGGGGCGTCTATCAGCCCCAGCATTTT
>TRBD1|TRBV12-3/TRBV12-4|TRBJ2-5|-
CASSWTGTGLQETQYF
TGTGCCAGCAGTTGGACCGGGACAGGACTACAAGAGACCCAGTACTTC
>-|TRBV5-5|TRBJ1-1|-
CASSLNPTGRVLTEAFF
TGTGCCAGCAGCTTGAATCCCACGGGCAGGGTCCTGACTGAAGCTTTCTTT
>-|TRBV12-5|TRBJ2-5|few
CASGSGLAETQYF
TGTGCTAGTGGTTCGGGCCTAGCGGAGACCCAGTACTTC
>TRBD2|TRBV27|TRBJ2-7|-
CANSLGLADYEQYF
TGTGCCAACAGCCTCGGACTAGCGGACTACGAGCAGTACTTC
>-|TRBV5-5|TRBJ2-4|-
CASSFGIADRGEQYF
TGTGCCAGCAGCTTCGGGATAGCCGACCGTGGGGAGCAGTACTTC
>TRBD1|TRBV6-5|TRBJ2-7|-
CASSYNPQGMDEQYF
TGTGCCAGCAGTTACAACCCACAGGGGATGGACGAGCAGTACTTC